The sequence of this T cell receptor beta chain was determined in a study of long-term antiretroviral therapy in people with HIV. Findings and caveats of the study: Although diversity increased after ART, it remained lower than in transplant donor controls. In HIV, the repertoires covered a tighter span of CDR3 lengths than in controls.

About this clone itself: What it binds is not known.

Germline V gene data show CDR1 as SGDLS and CDR2 as YYNGEE. V lost 0 bases, J lost 5 bases, and 14 bases lay in between. The CDR3 loop spans 15 amino acids. Sequencing used immunoSEQ v3.0 at survey level. This table comes from immunoSEQ multiplex PCR, and its TCRdb copy is limited to in-frame clones, with some not included. The sample includes some 28,000 clones, around 84% seen only once; the top ten take approximately 4.8%. There were 1-10 million cryopreserved PBMC in the samples before DNA extraction. The sample was unsorted PBMCs, taken 0.8 years after starting antiretroviral therapy. The genes are TRBV9 and TRBJ1-2; D call uncertain. This TCR was recovered from a woman aged 25 to 39 with HIV. CDR3 nucleotides: TGTGCCAGCAGCGTAGACGCACGTCTGAGGTATGGCTACACCTTC. Translation: CASSVDARLRYGYTF.